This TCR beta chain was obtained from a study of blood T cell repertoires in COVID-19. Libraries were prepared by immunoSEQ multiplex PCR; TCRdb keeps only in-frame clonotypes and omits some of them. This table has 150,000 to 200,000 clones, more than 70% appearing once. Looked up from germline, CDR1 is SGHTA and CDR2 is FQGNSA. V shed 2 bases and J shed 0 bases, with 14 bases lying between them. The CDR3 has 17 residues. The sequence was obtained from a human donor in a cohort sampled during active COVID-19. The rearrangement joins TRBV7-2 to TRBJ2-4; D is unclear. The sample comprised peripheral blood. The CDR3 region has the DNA TGTGCCAGCAGCTTACTGGTGTCAGGTTTAGCCAAAAACATTCAGTACTTC. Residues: CASSLLVSGLAKNIQYF.